Each of the 4 T cell receptor beta chains below was sequenced from the same sample in a study of beta chain features in type 1 diabetes. The sequenced template was cDNA made from the entire isolated RNA. The method was immunoSEQ multiplex PCR; TCRdb's version includes in-frame clones alone and lacks a portion of them. The sample holds 300,000 to 350,000 clones, around 7.6% seen once. Specimen: central memory CD4+ T cells from blood. These receptors were obtained from a woman younger than 30 in good health.

This clone was observed a handful of times. The V call is TRBV5-4, the J call TRBJ2-4, with 11 bases lining up with TRBD2. Germline V gene sequence: CDR1 SGHNT, CDR2 YYREEE (reference sequence). Trimming took 4 bases from V and 6 from J; bases not matched to a gene: 6. This CDR3 region has 15 residues. Here the CDR3 DNA reads TGTGCCAGCAGCCTCACTAGCGGGAGTAGAAACATTCAGTACTTC. Its protein is CASSLTSGSRNIQYF.

V is TRBV5-1 and J is TRBJ2-1, with D perhaps given as TRBD1 or TRBD2 (5 bases each). This CDR3 region has 15 residues. Germline CDR1 is SGHRS and CDR2 is YFSETQ. V dropped 0 bases and J dropped 5 bases, with 12 bases sitting between them. CDR3 in DNA: TGCGCCAGCAGCTTGGAGGGACGGGTCAACAATGAGCAGTTCTTC. It is translated as CASSLEGRVNNEQFF. Full variable domain (rest looked up from reference TRBV5-1 and TRBJ2-1): KAGVTQTPRYLIKTRGQQVTLSCSPISGHRSVSWYQQTPGQGLQFLFEYFSETQRNKGNFPGRFSGRQFSNSRSEMNVSTLELGDSALYLCASSLEGRVNNEQFFGPGTRLTVL.

J is TRBJ2-3 and V is TRBV11-1; D gene unclear. Germline assignment: CDR1 SGHAT and CDR2 FQDESV (reference sequence). The CDR3 spans 15 residues. V lost 2 bases, J lost 2 bases, and 11 bases lay in between. The CDR3 coding sequence is TGTGCCAGCAGCTTATCGGCCATTGCCACAGATACGCAGTATTTT. It yields the protein CASSLSAIATDTQYF.

This clone has more than one count but fewer than ten. The genes are TRBV13 and TRBJ1-2; possibly TRBD1 for D (5 bases). In germline, CDR1 is PRHDT, CDR2 FYEKMQ (reference sequence). CDR3 length equals 14 residues. Trimming shortened V by 0 bases and J by 7 bases, and 12 bases separated the two germline ends. The CDR3 bases are TGTGCCAGCAGCTTAGGTGGGCAGGGAGTTGGCTACACCTTC. This sequence encodes CASSLGGQGVGYTF.